The present TCR beta chain was sequenced within a study of blood T cell repertoires in COVID-19. Study details: Collection of acute and convalescent COVID-19 samples took place in the United States, Italy and Spain. Nucleic acid was either cDNA or gDNA, and it came from T cells, B-cell-depleted T cells, or PBMCs.

Sequencing was performed with immunoSEQ multiplex PCR; in TCRdb, only in-frame clones are kept and a portion is missing. The table lists around 200,000 clones, more than 75% of them singletons. The germline V gene encodes CDR1 SGDLS and CDR2 YYNGEE. V lost 4 bases, J lost 1 base, and 8 bases lay in between. CDR3 length: 14 residues. The source of this sequence is a man in his forties with active or convalescent COVID-19. The sample taken for sequencing was peripheral blood. The J gene is TRBJ2-2, the V gene TRBV9; weak D call: TRBD2 (6 bases). This CDR3 reads CASSPGGNTGELFF. The DNA of the CDR3 is TGTGCCAGCAGCCCCGGGGGGAACACCGGGGAGCTGTTTTTT.